This T cell receptor beta chain was sequenced for a study of technical replicates of blood from four donors. In germline, CDR1 is MDHEN, CDR2 SYDVKM. The V end lost 8 bases, the J end lost 5 bases, and 15 bases lay between the germline ends. The CDR3 has 13 amino acids. The assay was immunoSEQ multiplex PCR, and TCRdb's table has in-frame clones only and misses some. The table records 75,000 to 95,000 clones, about 94% of them present only once. The specimen was T cells isolated from PBMCs. The clonotype comes from a human donor in good health. This rearrangement joins TRBV28 to TRBJ1-1; D gene unclear. The DNA for the CDR3 is TGTGCCAGCGGGAGGATGAGTTGGACTGAAGCTTTCTTT. Translating it yields CASGRMSWTEAFF. Variable domain in full (rest from reference TRBV28 and TRBJ1-1): DVKVTQSSRYLVKRTGEKVFLECVQDMDHENMFWYRQDPGLGLRLIYFSYDVKMKEKGDIPEGYSVSREKKERFSLILESASTNQTSMYLCASGRMSWTEAFFGQGTRLTVV.